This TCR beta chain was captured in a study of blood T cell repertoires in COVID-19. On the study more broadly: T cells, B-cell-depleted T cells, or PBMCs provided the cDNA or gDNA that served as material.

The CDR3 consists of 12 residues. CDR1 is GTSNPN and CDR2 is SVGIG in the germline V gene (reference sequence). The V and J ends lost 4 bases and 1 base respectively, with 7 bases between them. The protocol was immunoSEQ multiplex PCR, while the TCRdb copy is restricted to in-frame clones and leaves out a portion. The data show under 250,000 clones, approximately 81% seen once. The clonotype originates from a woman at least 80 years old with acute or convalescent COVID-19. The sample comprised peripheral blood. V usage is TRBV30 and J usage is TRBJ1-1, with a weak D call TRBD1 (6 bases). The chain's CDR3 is CAWNRENTEAFF. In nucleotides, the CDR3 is TGTGCCTGGAACAGGGAGAACACTGAAGCTTTCTTT. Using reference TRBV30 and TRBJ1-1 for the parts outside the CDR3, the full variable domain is SQTIHQWPATLVQPVGSPLSLECTVEGTSNPNLYWYRQAAGRGLQLLFYSVGIGQISSEVPQNLSASRPQDRQFILSSKKLLLSDSGFYLCAWNRENTEAFFGQGTRLTVV.